This entry lists 4 T cell receptor beta chains sequenced from one sample in a study of blood T cell repertoires in COVID-19. Measured with immunoSEQ multiplex PCR; TCRdb has only the in-frame clones, and not every one. The table lists 200,000 to 250,000 clones, more than 75% of them singletons. Sequencing used peripheral blood. Source of these receptors: a middle-aged man with acute or convalescent COVID-19.

This clone occurred once. The chain employs TRBV5-1 and TRBJ2-1, with 9 positions matching TRBD2. With V trimmed by 4 bases and J by 5 bases, 16 bases remained unmatched. The CDR3 length is 18 residues. Looked up from germline, CDR1 is SGHRS and CDR2 is YFSETQ. As DNA, the CDR3 is TGCGCCAGCAGCGTGGGATTTATTGGCGGGGGGGCCGACAATGAGCAGTTCTTC. Translating it yields CASSVGFIGGGADNEQFF.

The table lists this clone with many counts. The chain uses TRBV6-4 and TRBJ2-3, with 9 positions matching TRBD2. CDR3 length equals 14 residues. Germline-derived CDR1 and CDR2 are MRHNA and SNTAGT. V shed 5 bases, J shed 2 bases, and the junction held 2 bases outside the gene matches. The CDR3 loop is CASSPGLATDTQYF. CDR3 nucleotide sequence: TGTGCCAGCAGTCCGGGACTAGCCACAGATACGCAGTATTTT.

V and J are TRBV27 and TRBJ1-6; D is unclear. V was shortened by 8 bases and J by 7 bases, with 15 bases between the two germline ends. The CDR3 sequence is 14 residues long. The germline V gene encodes CDR1 MNHEY and CDR2 SMNVEV (reference sequence). The CDR3 sequence: CASHPQAGNSPLHF. The CDR3 nucleotides are TGTGCCAGCCACCCGCAGGCGGGAAATTCACCCCTCCACTTT.

This chain joins TRBV10-3 and TRBJ1-2, with 11 bases fitting TRBD1. The CDR3 has 15 amino acids. The germline V gene encodes CDR1 ENHRY and CDR2 SYGVKD. V was clipped by 0 bases and J by 8 bases; unmatched bases: 5. This CDR3 reads CAISESGQGAGGYTF. For the CDR3, the DNA is TGTGCCATCAGTGAGTCCGGACAGGGGGCCGGAGGCTACACCTTC.